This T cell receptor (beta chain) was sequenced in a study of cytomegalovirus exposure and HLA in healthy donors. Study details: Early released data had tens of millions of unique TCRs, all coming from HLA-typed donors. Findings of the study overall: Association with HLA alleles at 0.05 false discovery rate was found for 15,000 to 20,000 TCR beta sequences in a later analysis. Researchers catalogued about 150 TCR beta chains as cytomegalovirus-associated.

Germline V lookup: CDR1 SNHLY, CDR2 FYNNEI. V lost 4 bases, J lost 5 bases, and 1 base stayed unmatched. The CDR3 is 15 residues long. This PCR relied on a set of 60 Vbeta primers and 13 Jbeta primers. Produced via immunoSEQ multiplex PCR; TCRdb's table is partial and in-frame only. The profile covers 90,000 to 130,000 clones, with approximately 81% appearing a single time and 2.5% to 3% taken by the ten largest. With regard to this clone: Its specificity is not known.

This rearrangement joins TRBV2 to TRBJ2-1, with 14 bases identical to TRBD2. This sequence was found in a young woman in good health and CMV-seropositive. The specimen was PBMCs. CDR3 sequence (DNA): TGTGCCAGCAGTGTGGGACTAGCGGGAGACAATGAGCAGTTCTTC. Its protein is CASSVGLAGDNEQFF. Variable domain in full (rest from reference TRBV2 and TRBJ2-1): EPEVTQTPSHQVTQMGQEVILRCVPISNHLYFYWYRQILGQKVEFLVSFYNNEISEKSEIFDDQFSVERPDGSNFTLKIRSTKLEDSAMYFCASSVGLAGDNEQFFGPGTRLTVL.